These 5 T cell receptor beta chains share one sample of origin, sequenced in a study of metastatic and nonmetastatic thyroid tumors. TCRdb called clones again from the PCR reads with MiXCR. The data contain tens of thousands of clones, roughly 19% of them singletons. Ahead of thyroid surgery, no patient had received treatment of any kind. The sequenced material came from blood. The origin of the receptors is a female donor with papillary thyroid cancer or a benign thyroid nodule (not recorded which). Some clones in this sample may be carry-over from other donors' samples.

This clone has only a few counts. The V call is TRBV30, the J call TRBJ2-3, with TRBD2 matching over 8 bases. Germline V gene data show CDR1 as GTSNPN and CDR2 as SVGIG (reference sequence). With 4 bases clipped from V and 4 bases from J, the junction kept 10 bases outside the gene matches. The CDR3 runs 15 residues. In DNA, the CDR3 is TGTGCCTGGACTCCGGGACTAGTGAGTTCAGATACGCAGTATTTT. Translation gives CAWTPGLVSSDTQYF.

The genes are TRBV4-2 and TRBJ1-1; D gene unclear. This CDR3 is 13 amino acids long. The ends were cut back, 4 bases at V and 3 bases at J, with 9 bases in the middle. CDR1 and CDR2 from the germline V gene are LGHNA and YNFKEQ. The CDR3 DNA follows: TGTGCCAGCAGCCCTCCTGAGGACACTGAAGCTTTCTTT. Translation: CASSPPEDTEAFF.

The V call is TRBV7-8, the J call TRBJ2-7; 11 bases match TRBD2. This CDR3 contains 15 residues. CDR1 and CDR2 from the germline V gene are SGHVS and FQNEAQ. J lost 3 bases, V lost 3 bases, and 4 bases had no gene match. CDR3 bases: TGTGCCAGCAGCTTGGCCGGGACTAGCGGCTACGAGCAGTACTTC. Translating it yields CASSLAGTSGYEQYF. Complete variable domain (other parts from reference TRBV7-8 and TRBJ2-7): GAGVSQSPRYKVAKRGQDVALRCDPISGHVSLFWYQQALGQGPEFLTYFQNEAQLDKSGLPSDRFFAERPEGSVSTLKIQRTQQEDSAVYLCASSLAGTSGYEQYFGPGTRLTVT.

The chain employs TRBV27 and TRBJ1-6, with D unresolved. CDR3 length equals 16 residues. V lost 5 bases and J lost 8, with 19 bases in between. The V gene's germline CDR1 is MNHEY and CDR2 SMNVEV (reference sequence). DNA of the CDR3: TGTGCCAGCAGTCCACCCCGACTCGGAAGGCATTCACCCCTCCACTTT. As protein: CASSPPRLGRHSPLHF.

This clone was seen only a few times. One junction end does not reproduce the germline sequence, and a read error may be involved. The chain joins TRBV28 to TRBJ2-5; D is tentatively TRBD1 or TRBD2 (7 bases each). Germline V gene sequence: CDR1 MDHEN, CDR2 SYDVKM. This CDR3 spans 17 amino acids. The CDR3 loop reads CASSSSRGRGSEETKYF. DNA for the CDR3: TGCGCCAGCAGTTCTTCAAGGGGGCGGGGGAGCGAAGAGACCAAGTACTTC.